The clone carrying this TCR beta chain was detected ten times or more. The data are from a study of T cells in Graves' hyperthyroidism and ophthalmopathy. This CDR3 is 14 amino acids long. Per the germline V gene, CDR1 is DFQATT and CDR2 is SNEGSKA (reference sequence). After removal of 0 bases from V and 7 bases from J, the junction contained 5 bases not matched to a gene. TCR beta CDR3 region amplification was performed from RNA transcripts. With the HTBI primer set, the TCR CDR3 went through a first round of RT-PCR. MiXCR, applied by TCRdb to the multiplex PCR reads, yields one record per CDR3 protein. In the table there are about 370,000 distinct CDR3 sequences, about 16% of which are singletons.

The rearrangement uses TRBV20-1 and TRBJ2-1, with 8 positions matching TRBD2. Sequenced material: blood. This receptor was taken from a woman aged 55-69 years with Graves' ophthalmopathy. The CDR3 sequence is CSARDWREVNEQFF. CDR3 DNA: TGCAGTGCTAGAGATTGGCGGGAGGTAAATGAGCAGTTCTTC.